These 20 T cell receptor beta chains came from one sample sequenced in a study of patients and donors after allogeneic stem cell transplantation. TCRdb recomputed calls from the RT-PCR reads with MiXCR, one row per CDR3 protein. The sample gives more than 850,000 distinct CDR3 sequences, more than 15% of which show up once; about 6% is in the top ten. The sequenced sample consisted of blood, either unsorted or a sorted T cell fraction (not recorded which). The receptors come from a human donor who was either an allogeneic HSCT recipient or a stem cell or donor lymphocyte infusion donor (not recorded which). It is not recorded whose cells these are; they may come from a transplant donor.

This clonotype has ten or more counts. The rearrangement uses TRBV5-6 and TRBJ2-7; D ambiguous. CDR3 length equals 14 residues. The V end lost 6 bases, the J end lost 0 bases, and 13 bases lay between the germline ends. Germline V gene sequence: CDR1 SGHDT, CDR2 YYEEEE. The CDR3 sequence is CASTSRPHSYEQYF. DNA for the CDR3: TGTGCCAGCACTTCCCGGCCTCACTCCTACGAGCAGTACTTC.

The J gene is TRBJ1-5, the V gene TRBV27; D possibly corresponds to TRBD1 (5 bases). The V gene's germline CDR1 is MNHEY and CDR2 SMNVEV (reference sequence). The CDR3 spans 15 residues. Trimming left V 2 bases short and J 1 base short, with 9 bases between. The CDR3 DNA is TGTGCCAGCAGTTTAACCAGGGAGAGCAATCAGCCCCAGCATTTT. The encoded protein is CASSLTRESNQPQHF.

The rearrangement links TRBV20-1 to TRBJ1-5; D may be TRBD1 (5 bases). Germline V CDR1 and CDR2: DFQATT, SNEGSKA (reference sequence). Trimming shortened V by 3 bases and J by 0 bases, and 12 bases separated the two germline ends. The CDR3 is made up of 15 amino acids. The CDR3 nucleotides are TGCAGTGCTAGTAGCGGGACTCTTAGCAATCAGCCCCAGCATTTT. Amino acid sequence: CSASSGTLSNQPQHF.

The chain uses TRBV7-8 and TRBJ2-7, with 7 bases matching TRBD2. Germline CDR1 is SGHVS and CDR2 is FQNEAQ. CDR3 length equals 15 residues. With V trimmed by 6 bases and J by 2 bases, 10 bases remained unmatched. The CDR3 DNA reads as TGTGCCAGCAGTTCCAGGAGCGGGGTAACCTACGAGCAGTACTTC. This codes for CASSSRSGVTYEQYF.

This rearrangement joins TRBV6-1 to TRBJ1-1; 7 nucleotides match TRBD1. J lost 4 bases, V lost 7 bases, and 6 bases had no gene match. CDR3 length: 13 amino acids. The germline gives CDR1 MNHNS, CDR2 SASEGT. The CDR3 is CASNTGAGTEAFF. The CDR3 coding sequence is TGTGCCAGCAACACAGGGGCTGGCACTGAAGCTTTCTTT.

This clonotype has only a few counts. This chain links TRBV4-3 with TRBJ2-7; TRBD1 matches at 7 bases. CDR1 and CDR2 (germline): LGHNA, YSLEER. This CDR3 is 15 amino acids long. The ends lost 4 bases at V and 3 bases at J; junction bases unmatched: 9. The CDR3 is CASSPSLDRDYEQYF. As DNA, the CDR3 is TGCGCCAGCAGCCCCTCTTTAGACAGGGACTACGAGCAGTACTTC.

V usage is TRBV4-3 and J usage is TRBJ1-1; D gene ambiguous. CDR1 is LGHNA, CDR2 YSLEER, per germline. V was shortened by 0 bases and J by 4 bases, with 6 bases between the two germline ends. There are 13 residues in the CDR3. CDR3 residues: CASSQEAPTEAFF. For the CDR3, the DNA is TGCGCCAGCAGCCAAGAGGCCCCCACTGAAGCTTTCTTT.

The gene calls are TRBV7-2 and TRBJ2-3; 9 bases align to TRBD2. This CDR3 is 15 amino acids long. V dropped 5 bases and J dropped 4; count of bases not matched to a gene: 7. Germline V CDR1 and CDR2: SGHTA, FQGNSA. The CDR3 reads CASSPPGLAADTQYF. The CDR3 bases are TGTGCCAGCAGCCCTCCGGGACTAGCAGCAGATACGCAGTATTTT.

The chain couples TRBV12-3 or TRBV12-4 to TRBJ2-5; D not resolved. Trimming took off 7 bases at V and 3 bases at J, with 18 bases between the two ends. This CDR3 has 15 residues. As DNA, the CDR3 is TGTGCCAGCACCCTACCAGAGGTGGTTAAAGAGACCCAGTACTTC. Translation: CASTLPEVVKETQYF.

There are a few counts of this clonotype. The V gene is TRBV12-3 or TRBV12-4, the J gene TRBJ1-2; D is undetermined. Deletions cut 6 bases from V and 7 bases from J, with 15 bases between. CDR3 length: 13 amino acids. CDR3 protein: CASSLKPAAGYTF. The CDR3 region has the DNA TGTGCCAGCAGCTTAAAGCCGGCGGCTGGCTACACCTTC.

V usage is TRBV7-9 and J usage is TRBJ2-5; tentative D call: TRBD1 (6 bases). Germline V gives CDR1 SEHNR, CDR2 FQNEAQ (reference sequence). Trimming took off 8 bases at V and 1 base at J, with 11 bases between the two ends. The CDR3 runs to 13 residues. In nucleotides, the CDR3 is TGTGCCAGCCTTCACAGGGCCCAAGAGACCCAGTACTTC. It is translated as CASLHRAQETQYF. Together with reference TRBV7-9 and TRBJ2-5, the CDR3 gives the full variable domain: DTGVSQNPRHKITKRGQNVTFRCDPISEHNRLYWYRQTLGQGPEFLTYFQNEAQLEKSRLLSDRFSAERPKGSFSTLEIQRTEQGDSAMYLCASLHRAQETQYFGPGTRLLVL.

The chain combines TRBV3-1 with TRBJ2-3, with 7 bases identical to TRBD1. This CDR3 contains 18 residues. Germline values: CDR1 LGHDT, CDR2 YNNKEL (reference sequence). Unmatched junction bases numbered 12, after V lost 2 bases and J lost 1 base. The CDR3 loop reads CASSQPMGQPSGTDTQYF. As DNA, the CDR3 is TGTGCCAGCAGCCAACCAATGGGACAGCCTTCTGGCACAGATACGCAGTATTTT.

The chain couples TRBV5-1 to TRBJ2-2; possibly TRBD2 for D (5 bases). The CDR3 totals 13 residues. Trimming pared 3 bases from V and 9 bases from J, leaving 12 bases between. Germline CDR1 is SGHRS and CDR2 is YFSETQ. CDR3 loop: CASSSDGGRELFF. The CDR3 region has the DNA TGCGCCAGCAGCTCCGATGGAGGCCGGGAGCTGTTTTTT. The variable domain in full, with the rest retrieved from reference TRBV5-1 and TRBJ2-2, is KAGVTQTPRYLIKTRGQQVTLSCSPISGHRSVSWYQQTPGQGLQFLFEYFSETQRNKGNFPGRFSGRQFSNSRSEMNVSTLELGDSALYLCASSSDGGRELFFGEGSRLTVL.

In nucleotides, the CDR3 is TGTGCCATCAGTCCGGCAGGGGGCGCAGATACGCAGTATTTT. Its translation: CAISPAGGADTQYF. The rearrangement links TRBV10-3 to TRBJ2-3; 8 positions match TRBD1. Looked up from germline, CDR1 is ENHRY and CDR2 is SYGVKD. The J segment lost 4 bases and the V segment lost 5 bases, leaving 5 bases of the junction unmatched. This CDR3 is 14 amino acids long.

The chain employs TRBV29-1 and TRBJ1-2; weak D call: TRBD1 (5 bases). This CDR3 comprises 15 residues. V was cut by 6 bases and J by 4 bases, with 21 bases left in between. Germline loops: CDR1 SQVTM, CDR2 ANQGSEA. The CDR3 region has the DNA TGCAGCGTCTTACCCGGGACGAACTACGGCTATGGCTACACCTTC. As protein: CSVLPGTNYGYGYTF. Variable domain in full (rest from reference TRBV29-1 and TRBJ1-2): SAVISQKPSRDICQRGTSLTIQCQVDSQVTMMFWYRQQPGQSLTLIATANQGSEATYESGFVIDKFPISRPNLTFSTLTVSNMSPEDSSIYLCSVLPGTNYGYGYTFGSGTRLTVV.

This rearrangement joins TRBV6-2 or TRBV6-3 to TRBJ2-5; the match to TRBD1 covers 9 bases. V gave up 5 bases and J gave up 3 bases; unmatched junction bases: 10. This CDR3 has 16 residues. From germline, CDR1 is MNHEY and CDR2 SVGEGT. CDR3 region: CASSQVRDREKETQYF. In DNA, the CDR3 is TGTGCCAGCAGTCAAGTCCGGGACAGGGAAAAAGAGACCCAGTACTTC.

The sample holds a few counts of this clonotype. The chain has TRBV11-3 and TRBJ1-1; 7 bases fit TRBD1. V was pared by 0 bases and J by 10 bases, with 11 bases of the junction left unmatched. This CDR3 has 15 residues. Germline lookup yields CDR1 SGHNT and CDR2 YENEEA. CDR3 coding DNA: TGTGCCAGCAGCTTAGATCGGGGACAACAGGGGAGAGCTTTCTTT. It yields the protein CASSLDRGQQGRAFF.

The rearrangement links TRBV9 to TRBJ2-7; 9 bases are shared with TRBD2. The germline gives CDR1 SGDLS, CDR2 YYNGEE. The CDR3 sequence is 15 residues long. V lost 0 bases and J lost 2; bases outside the gene matches: 3. CDR3 DNA: TGTGCCAGCAGCGTAGTAGCGGGGGAAACCTACGAGCAGTACTTC. It specifies CASSVVAGETYEQYF.

This clonotype was seen ten or more times. This chain uses TRBV3-1 with TRBJ1-3; no clear D gene. V was clipped by 7 bases and J by 0 bases, with 10 bases between them. CDR3 length: 14 amino acids. Germline values: CDR1 LGHDT, CDR2 YNNKEL (reference sequence). The CDR3 bases are TGTGCCAGCAATGGCGGTGGCTCTGGAAACACCATATATTTT. The encoded protein is CASNGGGSGNTIYF.

This clonotype was observed a handful of times. The J gene is TRBJ2-1, the V gene TRBV7-9; tentative D call: TRBD2 (5 bases). CDR1 and CDR2 from the germline V gene are SEHNR and FQNEAQ (reference sequence). Trimming cost V 1 base and J 2 bases, with 12 bases left between them. The CDR3 is 16 residues long. This chain's CDR3 is CASSLVLAQTYNEQFF. The DNA for the CDR3 is TGTGCCAGCAGCTTAGTGCTAGCTCAAACCTACAATGAGCAGTTCTTC. Full variable domain (missing parts from reference TRBV7-9 and TRBJ2-1): DTGVSQNPRHKITKRGQNVTFRCDPISEHNRLYWYRQTLGQGPEFLTYFQNEAQLEKSRLLSDRFSAERPKGSFSTLEIQRTEQGDSAMYLCASSLVLAQTYNEQFFGPGTRLTVL.